This is a list of T cell receptor beta chains from one sample in a study of shared clonotypes between healthy human individuals. Here immunoSEQ multiplex PCR was the method, and the copy in TCRdb shows in-frame clones only, minus some. Of some 1 million clones listed, 65% to 80% were seen once; the top ten hold 1.4% to 1.5%. Specimen: memory CD4+ T cells sorted from blood. The receptors stem from a man aged 18 to 29 in good health. Each CDR3 is given with its conserved first and last residue. The order of the fields is CDR3 length, D gene, V gene, J gene, CDR3 protein. A D gene is named only where the DNA matches it firmly.

>14|TRBD1|TRBV10-3|TRBJ1-1
CAIRNGQGNTEAFF
>17|NA|TRBV11-2|TRBJ2-1
CASSLMLSGSSYNEQFF
>12|NA|TRBV29-1|TRBJ1-1
CSGGGMNTEAFF
>17|NA|TRBV5-5|TRBJ2-7
CASSAPPSTAGLYEQYF
>15|NA|TRBV5-1|TRBJ2-7
CASSLEGGPSYEQYF
>15|TRBD1|TRBV18|TRBJ1-2
CASSQGQGRTYGYTF
>15|TRBD1|TRBV29-1|TRBJ1-4
CSVQISGTGTEKLFF
>15|NA|TRBV11-2|TRBJ2-7
CASSLVGTAAYEQYF
>16|TRBD2|TRBV30|TRBJ2-7
CAWSGARASGSYEQYF
>12|TRBD1|TRBV29-1|TRBJ2-7
CSVERTGNEQYF
>14|NA|TRBV10-2|TRBJ2-7
CASSFPGKSYEQYF
>12|NA|TRBV6-1|TRBJ2-7
CASTEGRGEQYF
>15|TRBD2|TRBV7-2|TRBJ2-7
CASSLQASGRREQYF
>10|NA|TRBV19|TRBJ1-5
CASGPGHPHF
>15|TRBD1|TRBV9|TRBJ1-2
CASSVSGQGAYGYTF
>15|NA|TRBV6-5|TRBJ1-2
CASSYQSGGVYGYTF
>14|NA|TRBV28|TRBJ1-2
CATGRAGRNYGYTF
>17|TRBD2|TRBV4-3|TRBJ2-1
CASSQDVGLAGNNEQFF
>18|TRBD1|TRBV19|TRBJ1-5
CASTGTGLKGRGNQPQHF
>14|TRBD1|TRBV25-1|TRBJ2-7
CASRGDRDSYEQYF
>17|TRBD1|TRBV2|TRBJ1-5
CASSDRDRGFLGQPQHF
>17|NA|TRBV27|TRBJ1-6
CASSSQDGSSYNSPLHF
>14|TRBD1|TRBV6-6|TRBJ1-4
CASSITGGDEKLFF
>14|TRBD1|TRBV11-2|TRBJ2-5
CASSKQGYQETQYF
>14|TRBD2|TRBV18|TRBJ2-7
CASSPSSGTYEQYF
>15|TRBD1|TRBV10-3|TRBJ2-5
CAISKDRGGQETQYF
>14|NA|TRBV9|TRBJ1-3
CASSVSRSGNTIYF
>12|NA|TRBV27|TRBJ1-2
CASSRGEDGYTF
>15|TRBD2|TRBV4-2|TRBJ2-5
CASSQPTSAGETQYF
>16|TRBD1|TRBV7-6|TRBJ2-7
CASSLKPGQGLHEQYF
>18|TRBD1|TRBV18|TRBJ1-3
CASSPYAGQGSSGNTIYF
>15|NA|TRBV4-3|TRBJ1-2
CASSQDGGTNYGYTF
>13|NA|TRBV28|TRBJ1-4
CASSLTQAGKLFF
>14|NA|TRBV5-6|TRBJ1-2
CASSVQAPNYGYTF
>13|NA|TRBV5-4|TRBJ2-7
CASSFDNSYEQYF